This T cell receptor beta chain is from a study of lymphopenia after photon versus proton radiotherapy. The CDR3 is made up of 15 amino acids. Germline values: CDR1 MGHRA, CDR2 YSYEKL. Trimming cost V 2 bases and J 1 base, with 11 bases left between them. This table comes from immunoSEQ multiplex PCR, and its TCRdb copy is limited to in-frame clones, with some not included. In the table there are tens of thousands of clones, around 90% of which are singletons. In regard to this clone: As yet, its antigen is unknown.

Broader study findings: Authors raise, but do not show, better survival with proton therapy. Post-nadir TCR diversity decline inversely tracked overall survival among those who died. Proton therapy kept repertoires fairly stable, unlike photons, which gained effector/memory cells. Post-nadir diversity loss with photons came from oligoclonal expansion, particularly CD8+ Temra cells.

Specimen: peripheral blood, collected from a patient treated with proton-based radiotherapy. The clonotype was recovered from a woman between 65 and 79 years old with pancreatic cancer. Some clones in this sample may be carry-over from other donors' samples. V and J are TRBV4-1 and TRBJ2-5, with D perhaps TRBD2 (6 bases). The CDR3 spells CASSQNIGGQETQYF. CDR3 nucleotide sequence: TGCGCCAGCAGCCAAAACATCGGGGGCCAAGAGACCCAGTACTTC.